The 20 T cell receptor beta chains below were found in one sample sequenced in a study of blood T cell repertoires in COVID-19. Profiling relied on immunoSEQ multiplex PCR, and the TCRdb table lists in-frame clones only, not all of them. The sample has roughly 310,000 clones, approximately 91% seen once. The sample was PBMCs or T cells enriched from blood (not recorded which). The receptors originated from a middle-aged woman who had recovered from COVID-19.

The chain recombines TRBV30 with TRBJ2-1; 9 bases map to TRBD2. Per the germline V gene, CDR1 is GTSNPN and CDR2 is SVGIG (reference sequence). The CDR3 length is 14 residues. The trim removed 0 bases at V and 8 bases at J, leaving 5 bases unmatched. The CDR3 nucleotides are TGTGCCTGGAGTGTATTAGCGGGAGCGTATGAGCAGTTCTTC. It specifies CAWSVLAGAYEQFF.

DNA of the CDR3: TGTGCCAGCTCACCCAAACATGAACAGCCCCAGCATTTT. This gives the protein CASSPKHEQPQHF. V is TRBV18 and J is TRBJ1-5; the D is unclear. The germline V gene encodes CDR1 KGHSH and CDR2 LQKENI. Trimming took off 3 bases at V and 7 bases at J, with 10 bases between the two ends. There are 13 residues in the CDR3.

This clone was recorded a few times. The rearrangement uses TRBV12-5 and TRBJ1-2, with D perhaps matching TRBD1 (6 bases). Germline V gene sequence: CDR1 LGHNT, CDR2 FRNRAP. The V and J ends lost 5 bases and 0 bases respectively, with 13 bases between them. This CDR3 has 15 residues. In DNA form, the CDR3 reads TGTGCTAGTGGTACCGGGACAACAGCTAACTATGGCTACACCTTC. Amino acids: CASGTGTTANYGYTF.

The chain uses TRBV5-1 and TRBJ2-3, with D possibly TRBD1 on 8 matching bases. Trimming cost V 2 bases and J 0 bases, with 13 bases left between them. Germline V CDR1 and CDR2: SGHRS, YFSETQ. The CDR3 is 16 amino acids. The CDR3 sequence is CASSFGGTGSTDTQYF. In DNA form, the CDR3 reads TGCGCCAGCAGCTTCGGGGGGACAGGAAGCACAGATACGCAGTATTTT.

The rearrangement links TRBV5-4 to TRBJ1-4, with TRBD1 identical over 8 bases. Germline V gene lookup returns CDR1 SGHNT and CDR2 YYREEE (reference sequence). The CDR3 runs to 15 residues. Losses at the gene ends were 3 bases for V and 2 bases for J; bases not matched to a gene: 3. CDR3 amino acids: CASSWDRHTNEKLFF. The CDR3 region has the DNA TGTGCCAGCAGCTGGGACAGGCATACTAATGAAAAACTGTTTTTT.

V usage is TRBV27 and J usage is TRBJ1-5, with TRBD1 as a possible D gene (6 bases). The CDR3 extends over 14 amino acids. CDR1 MNHEY and CDR2 SMNVEV come from the germline V gene (reference sequence). Trimming cost V 8 bases and J 9 bases, with 20 bases left between them. CDR3 nucleotides: TGTGCCAGCTCCACACAAAGGGGGATGGGGCCCCAGCATTTT. It yields the protein CASSTQRGMGPQHF.

In nucleotides, the CDR3 is TGCGCCAGCAGCTTGCGGCAGGGAGGTGACGAGACCCAGTACTTC. This sequence encodes CASSLRQGGDETQYF. The J gene is TRBJ2-5, the V gene TRBV5-1, with D possibly matching TRBD2 (6 bases). Germline V gene sequence: CDR1 SGHRS, CDR2 YFSETQ. V dropped 1 base and J dropped 5 bases, with 15 bases sitting between them. This CDR3 is 15 amino acids long.

On this clone itself: The sample has other DNA sequences that encode this CDR3 too. V usage is TRBV5-1 and J usage is TRBJ2-1; D possibly corresponds to TRBD1 (5 bases). Germline CDR1 reads SGHRS; CDR2 reads YFSETQ. Trimming took off 1 base at V and 0 bases at J, with 11 bases between the two ends. CDR3 length: 16 residues. The CDR3 nucleotides are TGCGCCAGCAGCTTGTTAGGGGCTAGCTCCTACAATGAGCAGTTCTTC. This gives the protein CASSLLGASSYNEQFF. Drawing the rest from reference TRBV5-1 and TRBJ2-1, the complete variable domain is KAGVTQTPRYLIKTRGQQVTLSCSPISGHRSVSWYQQTPGQGLQFLFEYFSETQRNKGNFPGRFSGRQFSNSRSEMNVSTLELGDSALYLCASSLLGASSYNEQFFGPGTRLTVL.

V and J are TRBV28 and TRBJ1-1; D gene uncertain. This CDR3 contains 11 residues. Deletions cut 2 bases from V and 7 bases from J, with 5 bases between. In germline, CDR1 is MDHEN, CDR2 SYDVKM. In DNA form, the CDR3 reads TGTGCCAGCAGTTTAGTTCTTGAAGCTTTCTTT. It encodes CASSLVLEAFF.

The V call is TRBV24-1, the J call TRBJ2-3; D ambiguous. Germline V gene lookup returns CDR1 KGHDR and CDR2 SFDVKD. Trimming took off 4 bases at V and 3 bases at J, with 16 bases between the two ends. The length of the CDR3 is 16 residues. CDR3 in DNA: TGTGCCACCAGTGACCCGACACCCCAAAGAACAGATACGCAGTATTTT. This sequence encodes CATSDPTPQRTDTQYF.

The J gene is TRBJ1-5, the V gene TRBV4-1; D remains unclear. The CDR3 runs to 16 residues. Looked up from germline, CDR1 is MGHRA and CDR2 is YSYEKL. V lost 1 base to trimming and J lost 1 base, with 11 bases between them. As DNA, the CDR3 is TGCGCCAGCAGCCAAGGAACGGGAGGGAGCAATCAGCCCCAGCATTTT. It codes for CASSQGTGGSNQPQHF.

The CDR3 loop reads CASSQGRVYNEQFF. DNA for the CDR3: TGCGCCAGCAGCCAAGGCCGGGTCTACAATGAGCAGTTCTTC. The J gene is TRBJ2-1, the V gene TRBV4-3, with D unclear. The germline V gene encodes CDR1 LGHNA and CDR2 YSLEER. Trimming took 1 base from V and 3 from J, leaving 7 bases between them. This CDR3 is 14 amino acids long.

The V call is TRBV10-1, the J call TRBJ2-2; D not resolved. V gave up 2 bases and J gave up 5 bases, with 12 bases separating them. Germline-derived CDR1 and CDR2 are WNHNN and SYGVQD (reference sequence). The CDR3 has 15 amino acids. Here the CDR3 reads CASSEGVTRTGELFF. The DNA of the CDR3 is TGCGCCAGCAGTGAGGGCGTTACGAGGACCGGGGAGCTGTTTTTT.

V and J are TRBV5-1 and TRBJ2-7; 13 nucleotides line up with TRBD2. Germline loops: CDR1 SGHRS, CDR2 YFSETQ. V shed 4 bases, J shed 3 bases, and the junction held 4 bases outside the gene matches. The CDR3 is 15 residues long. The DNA for the CDR3 is TGCGCCAGCAGCATAGGGACTAGCGGGAACTACGAGCAGTACTTC. Encoded protein: CASSIGTSGNYEQYF.

Written as DNA, the CDR3 is TGCGCCAGCAGCCAAGGGACAAGCGGGGTTAACGAGCAGTACTTC. This sequence encodes CASSQGTSGVNEQYF. The V call is TRBV4-3, the J call TRBJ2-7, with 7 bases identical to TRBD2. Germline lookup yields CDR1 LGHNA and CDR2 YSLEER. V trimming: 1 base; J trimming: 5 bases; junction bases outside the gene matches: 8. This CDR3 is 15 amino acids long.

The chain links TRBV9 to TRBJ2-2; D may be TRBD2 (5 bases). Between the trimmed V and J ends, which lost 2 bases and 7 bases, there was a span of 15 bases. This CDR3 has 15 residues. Germline V gene lookup returns CDR1 SGDLS and CDR2 YYNGEE. The CDR3 DNA reads as TGTGCCAGCAGCGTGAGGGCAGGTGACCGCGGGGAGCTGTTTTTT. Residues: CASSVRAGDRGELFF. Full variable domain (remainder filled in from reference TRBV9 and TRBJ2-2): DSGVTQTPKHLITATGQRVTLRCSPRSGDLSVYWYQQSLDQGLQFLIQYYNGEERAKGNILERFSAQQFPDLHSELNLSSLELGDSALYFCASSVRAGDRGELFFGEGSRLTVL.

The V gene is TRBV9, the J gene TRBJ2-5, with 16 bases aligning to TRBD2. The CDR3 length is 19 residues. CDR1 and CDR2 from the germline V gene are SGDLS and YYNGEE. V lost 4 bases and J lost 4; bases outside the gene matches: 13. This CDR3 is CASSPRTGTSGRAGETQYF. In DNA, the CDR3 is TGTGCCAGCAGCCCTCGGACCGGGACTAGCGGGAGGGCCGGAGAGACCCAGTACTTC.

J is TRBJ2-5 and V is TRBV11-3; D unclear. The germline V gene encodes CDR1 SGHNT and CDR2 YENEEA. V was cut by 2 bases and J by 0 bases, with 7 bases left in between. This CDR3 is built from 14 residues. In nucleotides, the CDR3 is TGTGCCAGCAGCTTATCCAGTCACCAAGAGACCCAGTACTTC. It yields the protein CASSLSSHQETQYF. The whole variable domain, filled in from reference TRBV11-3 and TRBJ2-5, reads EAGVVQSPRYKIIEKKQPVAFWCNPISGHNTLYWYLQNLGQGPELLIRYENEEAVDDSQLPKDRFSAERLKGVDSTLKIQPAELGDSAVYLCASSLSSHQETQYFGPGTRLLVL.

This clone was counted a few times. V and J are TRBV6-5 and TRBJ2-7, with D possibly matching TRBD2 (6 bases). V was clipped by 6 bases and J by 0 bases, with 6 bases between them. The germline V gene has CDR1 MNHEY and CDR2 SVGAGI. This CDR3 comprises 12 residues. CDR3 DNA sequence: TGTGCCAGCAGGACTAGCTCCTACGAGCAGTACTTC. Its protein is CASRTSSYEQYF.

V and J are TRBV3-1 (or the pseudogene TRBV3-2) and TRBJ2-5, with a tentative D call TRBD1 (6 bases). The V and J ends lost 4 bases and 3 bases respectively, with 12 bases between them. The CDR3 is 14 residues long. CDR1 is LGHDT, CDR2 YNNKEL, per germline (reference sequence). DNA of the CDR3: TGTGCCAGCAGCCCCAGGACAGTGGAAGAGACCCAGTACTTC. It translates to CASSPRTVEETQYF.